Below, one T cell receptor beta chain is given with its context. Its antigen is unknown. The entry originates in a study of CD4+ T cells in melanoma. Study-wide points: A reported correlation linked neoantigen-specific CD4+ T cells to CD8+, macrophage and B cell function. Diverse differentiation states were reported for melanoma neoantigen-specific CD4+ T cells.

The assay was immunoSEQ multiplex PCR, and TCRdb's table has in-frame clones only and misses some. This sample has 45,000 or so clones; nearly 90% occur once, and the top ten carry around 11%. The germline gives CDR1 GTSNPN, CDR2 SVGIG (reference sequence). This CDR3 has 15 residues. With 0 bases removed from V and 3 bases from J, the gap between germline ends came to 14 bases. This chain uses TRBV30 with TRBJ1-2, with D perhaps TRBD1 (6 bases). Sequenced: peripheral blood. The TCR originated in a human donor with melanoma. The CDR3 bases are TGTGCCTGGAGTGTTACCAGGGCAGGGGACTATGGCTACACCTTC. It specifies CAWSVTRAGDYGYTF.